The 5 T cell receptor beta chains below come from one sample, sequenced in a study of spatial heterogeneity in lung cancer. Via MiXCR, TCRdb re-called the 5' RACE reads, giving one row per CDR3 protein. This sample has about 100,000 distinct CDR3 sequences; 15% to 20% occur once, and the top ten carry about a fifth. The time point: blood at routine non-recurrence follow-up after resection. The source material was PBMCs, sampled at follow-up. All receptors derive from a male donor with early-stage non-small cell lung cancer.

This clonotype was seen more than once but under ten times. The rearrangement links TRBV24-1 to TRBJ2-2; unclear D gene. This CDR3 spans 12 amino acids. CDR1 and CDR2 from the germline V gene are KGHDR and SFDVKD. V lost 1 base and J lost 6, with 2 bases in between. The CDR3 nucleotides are TGTGCCACCAGTGATTTTTCCGGGGAGCTGTTTTTT. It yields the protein CATSDFSGELFF.

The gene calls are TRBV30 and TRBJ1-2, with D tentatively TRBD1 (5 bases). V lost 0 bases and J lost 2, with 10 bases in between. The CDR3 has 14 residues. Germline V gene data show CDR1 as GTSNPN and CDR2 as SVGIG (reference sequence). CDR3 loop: CAWSVDRLNYGYTF. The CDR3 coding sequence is TGTGCCTGGAGTGTCGACAGACTCAACTATGGCTACACCTTC.

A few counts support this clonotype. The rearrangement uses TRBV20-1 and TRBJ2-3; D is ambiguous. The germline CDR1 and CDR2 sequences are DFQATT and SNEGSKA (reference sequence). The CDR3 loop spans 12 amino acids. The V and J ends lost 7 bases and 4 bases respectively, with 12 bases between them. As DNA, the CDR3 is TGCAGTGTTATAGTGGACCCAGATACGCAGTATTTT. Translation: CSVIVDPDTQYF.

The CDR3 DNA sequence: TGTGCCAGCAGTTTTATCTCTCAGCCCCAGCATTTT. Encoded protein: CASSFISQPQHF. J is TRBJ1-5 and V is TRBV12-3 or TRBV12-4; D remains ambiguous. V was clipped by 3 bases and J by 6 bases, with 6 bases between them. The CDR3 is made up of 12 amino acids.

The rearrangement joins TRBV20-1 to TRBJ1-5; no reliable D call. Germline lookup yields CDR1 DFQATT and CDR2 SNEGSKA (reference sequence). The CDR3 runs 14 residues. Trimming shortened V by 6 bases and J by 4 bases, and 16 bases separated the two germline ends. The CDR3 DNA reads TGCAGTGCCACCGAGGGCAGTTCGAATCAGCCCCAGCATTTT. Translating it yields CSATEGSSNQPQHF.